This entry is about one TCR beta chain. The target antigen is unknown. Sequenced by immunoSEQ multiplex PCR; TCRdb stores in-frame clones only, minus some. The table includes around 15,000 clones, around nine tenths detected once. This sample was taken from a study of chemoradiotherapy in HPV16-positive cancers. The study, taken as a whole, reports: The functional HPV-specific definition rests on just a couple of HPV16-positive patients. During treatment, candidate HPV-specific clones and E7-related motifs expanded in tumor. In HPV16-positive patients, HPV-responsive T-cell expansion tracked better recurrence-free survival.

Trimming stripped 1 base from V and 7 bases from J, with 14 bases between. Germline V gene sequence: CDR1 SGHTA, CDR2 FQGNSA. The CDR3 runs to 14 residues. This chain joins TRBV7-2 and TRBJ2-7; weak D call: TRBD2 (6 bases). Material: blood, obtained from a patient who underwent chemoradiotherapy. This clonotype was sampled from a human donor with HPV-associated anogenital cancer. DNA for the CDR3: TGTGCCAGCAGCTTAGGGCGACTAGTCTATGAGCAGTACTTC. This sequence encodes CASSLGRLVYEQYF.